A single sample gave rise to the 20 T cell receptor beta chains below, sequenced in a study of cytomegalovirus exposure and HLA in healthy donors. Generated by immunoSEQ multiplex PCR, the TCRdb table keeps only in-frame clones and is missing some. The table records approximately 160,000 clones, roughly 95% of them present only once. Source material: PBMCs. The receptors come from a woman under 30 in good health and CMV-seronegative.

The chain links TRBV25-1 to TRBJ2-1, with 10 bases aligning to TRBD2. CDR1 is MGHDK, CDR2 SYGVNS, per germline. This CDR3 is built from 17 residues. V gave up 2 bases and J gave up 7 bases; unmatched junction bases: 11. CDR3: CASSEQAGTSVGNEQFF. The CDR3 region has the DNA TGTGCCAGCAGTGAACAGGCGGGGACTAGCGTCGGGAATGAGCAGTTCTTC.

This chain connects TRBV18 to TRBJ1-1; D is undetermined. Germline values: CDR1 KGHSH, CDR2 LQKENI. The V end was cut by 3 bases, the J end by 2 bases, with 13 bases between. This CDR3 comprises 15 residues. DNA of the CDR3: TGTGCCAGCTCACCCGCTGAGACTCTTAACACTGAAGCTTTCTTT. This gives the protein CASSPAETLNTEAFF.

This chain links TRBV6-1 with TRBJ2-5, with D possibly matching TRBD2 (6 bases). Between the trimmed V and J ends, which lost 2 bases and 5 bases, there was a span of 15 bases. CDR1 is MNHNS, CDR2 SASEGT, per germline. This CDR3 contains 15 residues. This CDR3 is CASSEWGEMGETQYF. CDR3 nucleotide sequence: TGTGCCAGCAGTGAATGGGGGGAGATGGGCGAGACCCAGTACTTC.

This clone was found once. The chain combines TRBV29-1 with TRBJ2-1, with D maybe TRBD1 (6 bases). CDR1 is SQVTM, CDR2 ANQGSEA, per germline. V was trimmed by 2 bases and J by 9 bases, leaving 11 bases between them. This CDR3 comprises 12 residues. This CDR3 is CSVEILGGEQFF. CDR3 coding DNA: TGCAGCGTTGAAATCTTAGGGGGTGAGCAGTTCTTC.

CDR3 sequence reads: CASSLGGTGANVLTF. The DNA for the CDR3 is TGTGCCAGCAGCTTAGGAGGGACTGGGGCCAACGTCCTGACTTTC. The V and J genes are TRBV7-3 and TRBJ2-6, with D maybe TRBD2 (6 bases). This CDR3 has 15 amino acids. CDR1 and CDR2 (germline): SGHTA, FQGTGA. The ends were cut back, 2 bases at V and 2 bases at J, with 7 bases in the middle.

This clone was recorded only once. The V and J genes are TRBV27 and TRBJ2-2; 11 bases match TRBD2. V shed 5 bases and J 4 bases; nucleotides not matched to a gene: 9. The CDR3 has 17 residues. The germline V gene has CDR1 MNHEY and CDR2 SMNVEV (reference sequence). Here the CDR3 DNA reads TGTGCCAGCAGTCGAATAGCGGGGGGGCCAGGCACCGGGGAGCTGTTTTTT. Its protein product is CASSRIAGGPGTGELFF.

The chain joins TRBV4-1 to TRBJ2-2, with D possibly TRBD2 on 5 matching bases. Trimming took off 7 bases at V and 7 bases at J, with 22 bases between the two ends. This CDR3 contains 16 residues. The germline gives CDR1 MGHRA, CDR2 YSYEKL. CDR3 DNA sequence: TGCGCCAGCACCAAACCTAAGAAAGCGGATGGCGGGGAGCTGTTTTTT. Its protein is CASTKPKKADGGELFF.

DNA of the CDR3: TGTGCCAGCAGTGACGGGGGCACAGATACGCAGTATTTT. This codes for CASSDGGTDTQYF. The V gene is TRBV2, the J gene TRBJ2-3; a weak D match, TRBD2 (5 bases). Germline CDR1 reads SNHLY; CDR2 reads FYNNEI. V was pared by 3 bases and J by 1 base, with 5 bases between. The CDR3 is 13 amino acids.

J is TRBJ2-5 and V is TRBV4-1; 9 nucleotides align to TRBD2. The CDR3 has 20 residues. The J segment lost 1 base and the V segment lost 0 bases, leaving 15 bases of the junction unmatched. Per germline, CDR1 MGHRA and CDR2 YSYEKL. CDR3 sequence reads: CASSQDFRGPSGEIQETQYF. The CDR3 region has the DNA TGCGCCAGCAGCCAAGACTTCCGGGGGCCTAGCGGGGAGATCCAAGAGACCCAGTACTTC.

The chain combines TRBV4-1 with TRBJ2-7, with 10 bases aligning to TRBD1. The V segment lost 4 bases and the J segment 6 bases; nucleotides outside the gene matches: 6. Per germline, CDR1 MGHRA and CDR2 YSYEKL. The CDR3 has 14 amino acids. The chain's CDR3 is CASSPRTGGGEQYF. CDR3 in DNA: TGCGCCAGCAGCCCACGGACAGGGGGAGGCGAGCAGTACTTC.

V gene TRBV5-4 combines with J gene TRBJ1-2; TRBD1 matches at 10 bases. V trimming: 4 bases; J trimming: 4 bases; junction bases outside the gene matches: 10. This CDR3 spans 16 amino acids. Per germline, CDR1 SGHNT and CDR2 YYREEE (reference sequence). For the CDR3, the DNA is TGTGCCAGCAGCCCCAATTCCGGACAGGGGGGCTATGGCTACACCTTC. Translated, it gives CASSPNSGQGGYGYTF.

The gene calls are TRBV2 and TRBJ2-7; 8 nucleotides align to TRBD1. The CDR3 is 13 amino acids. Trimming cost V 7 bases and J 4 bases; bases outside gene matches: 6. Germline CDR1 and CDR2: SNHLY and FYNNEI. CDR3 loop: CASTGTGSYEQYF. The CDR3 DNA follows: TGTGCCAGCACCGGGACAGGATCTTACGAGCAGTACTTC. Looking up the rest from reference TRBV2 and TRBJ2-7 gives the full variable domain: EPEVTQTPSHQVTQMGQEVILRCVPISNHLYFYWYRQILGQKVEFLVSFYNNEISEKSEIFDDQFSVERPDGSNFTLKIRSTKLEDSAMYFCASTGTGSYEQYFGPGTRLTVT.

V and J are TRBV2 and TRBJ2-7; TRBD2 is a possible D gene (5 bases). The CDR3 is 18 amino acids. The V end lost 3 bases, the J end lost 6 bases, and 27 bases lay between the germline ends. From germline, CDR1 is SNHLY and CDR2 FYNNEI. Written as DNA, the CDR3 is TGTGCCAGCAGTGATCCCTCTGGACCCCCTCTGAGGGTTAGCGAGCAGTACTTC. Translated: CASSDPSGPPLRVSEQYF.

V and J are TRBV7-2 and TRBJ2-7; D is unclear. The CDR3 is 19 residues long. V was pared by 1 base and J by 1 base, with 23 bases between. The germline V gene encodes CDR1 SGHTA and CDR2 FQGNSA. In DNA form, the CDR3 reads TGTGCCAGCAGCTTAGACGGTTTTGGTTACCGCGAAAATTCCTACGAGCAGTACTTC. Protein: CASSLDGFGYRENSYEQYF.

This clone appeared once. The genes are TRBV6-5 and TRBJ2-7, with TRBD1 identical over 11 bases. This CDR3 has 14 amino acids. V lost 2 bases, J lost 4 bases, and 1 base stayed unmatched. The V gene's germline CDR1 is MNHEY and CDR2 SVGAGI. This CDR3 is CASSYGTGGYEQYF. CDR3 DNA: TGTGCCAGCAGTTACGGGACAGGGGGTTACGAGCAGTACTTC.

The chain links TRBV5-1 to TRBJ1-2; no reliable D call. Germline V gene lookup returns CDR1 SGHRS and CDR2 YFSETQ. The CDR3 runs 14 residues. Trimming took off 0 bases at V and 0 bases at J, with 6 bases between the two ends. The CDR3 sequence: CASSLDPTNYGYTF. The CDR3 DNA reads as TGCGCCAGCAGCTTGGATCCCACTAACTATGGCTACACCTTC.

V gene TRBV30 combines with J gene TRBJ1-2; D call uncertain. Trimming removed 5 bases from V and 2 bases from J, with 9 bases in between. CDR3 length: 12 amino acids. Germline CDR1 reads GTSNPN; CDR2 reads SVGIG (reference sequence). CDR3 in DNA: TGTGCCTGGGAAGGACTGAACTATGGCTACACCTTC. As protein: CAWEGLNYGYTF.

The chain combines TRBV4-1 with TRBJ1-1; D is uncertain. This CDR3 spans 15 amino acids. V was cut by 2 bases and J by 3 bases, with 13 bases left in between. The germline gives CDR1 MGHRA, CDR2 YSYEKL. The DNA of the CDR3 is TGCGCCAGCAGCCAACTAGAGGGTGAGGACACTGAAGCTTTCTTT. Protein product: CASSQLEGEDTEAFF.

This chain uses TRBV6-1 with TRBJ2-2; D uncertain. V was clipped by 4 bases and J by 3 bases, with 12 bases between them. Germline CDR1 is MNHNS and CDR2 is SASEGT. The CDR3 extends over 15 amino acids. The CDR3 DNA reads as TGTGCCAGCAGTGCATTGAGGTCGTACACCGGGGAGCTGTTTTTT. This encodes CASSALRSYTGELFF.

This clone came up a few times. This sequence joins TRBV6-6 and TRBJ1-2; TRBD1 matches at 7 bases. The CDR3 covers 14 residues. V shed 7 bases, J shed 0 bases, and the junction held 5 bases outside the gene matches. CDR1 and CDR2 from the germline V gene are MNHNY and SVGAGI (reference sequence). CDR3 nucleotides: TGTGCCAGCACCTGGGACAGCACTAACTATGGCTACACCTTC. Translation gives CASTWDSTNYGYTF.